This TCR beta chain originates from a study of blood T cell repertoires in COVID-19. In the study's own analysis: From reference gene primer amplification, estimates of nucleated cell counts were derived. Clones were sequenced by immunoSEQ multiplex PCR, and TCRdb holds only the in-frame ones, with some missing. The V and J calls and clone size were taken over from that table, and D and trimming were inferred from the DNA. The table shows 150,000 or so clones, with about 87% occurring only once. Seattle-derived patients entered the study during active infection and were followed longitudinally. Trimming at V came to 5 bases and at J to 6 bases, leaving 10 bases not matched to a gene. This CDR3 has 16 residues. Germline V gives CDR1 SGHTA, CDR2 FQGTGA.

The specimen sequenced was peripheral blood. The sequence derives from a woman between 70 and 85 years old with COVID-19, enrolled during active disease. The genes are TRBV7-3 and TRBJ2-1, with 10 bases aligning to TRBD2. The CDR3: CASSLRISGGANEQFF. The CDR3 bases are TGTGCCAGCAGCCTCCGTATCAGCGGGGGGGCCAATGAGCAGTTCTTC.